One and the same sample provided the 27 T cell receptor beta chains below, sequenced in a study of CD8+CD57+ T cells in acquired aplastic anemia. It was genomic DNA that served as the template for profiling TCR beta VDJ and CDR3. TCRdb called the reads again in MiXCR, with one record for every CDR3 protein. The sample yields under 150,000 distinct CDR3 sequences, less than 45% seen once. The specimen sequenced was sorted CD4+, CD8+, or CD8+CD57+ T cells (not recorded which) from PBMCs. Receptor source: a human donor in good health, serving as a control.

The chain links TRBV12-3 or TRBV12-4 to TRBJ1-4; the D gene is possibly TRBD1 (6 bases). The CDR3 extends over 15 amino acids. Trimming pared 5 bases from V and 7 bases from J, leaving 17 bases between. This chain's CDR3 is CASSPQEGGGEKLFF. The CDR3 DNA reads TGTGCCAGCAGTCCCCAAGAAGGGGGGGGTGAAAAACTGTTTTTT.

This clonotype was detected only once. CDR3 nucleotides: TGTGCCAGCAGTGGGGACCTCCGGGGGTTAAGCTCTGGAAACACCATATATTTT. Translated, it gives CASSGDLRGLSSGNTIYF. The V call is TRBV28, the J call TRBJ1-3; perhaps TRBD1 as D (5 bases). The germline V and J ends were trimmed by 5 bases and 0 bases, with 20 bases remaining between them. CDR1 MDHEN and CDR2 SYDVKM come from the germline V gene. This CDR3 is 18 amino acids long. The full variable domain, its missing parts supplied by reference TRBV28 and TRBJ1-3, is DVKVTQSSRYLVKRTGEKVFLECVQDMDHENMFWYRQDPGLGLRLIYFSYDVKMKEKGDIPEGYSVSREKKERFSLILESASTNQTSMYLCASSGDLRGLSSGNTIYFGEGSWLTVV.

The V and J genes are TRBV5-1 and TRBJ2-1, with 10 positions matching TRBD2. Germline V gene lookup returns CDR1 SGHRS and CDR2 YFSETQ. The trim removed 4 bases at V and 4 bases at J, leaving 8 bases unmatched. The CDR3 is 16 residues long. The CDR3 region is CASSRTAGGAYNEQFF. CDR3 coding DNA: TGCGCCAGCAGCCGGACAGCGGGGGGGGCGTACAATGAGCAGTTCTTC.

The V and J genes are TRBV29-1 and TRBJ1-1; 7 bases line up with TRBD1. The CDR3 loop spans 12 amino acids. Germline CDR1 reads SQVTM; CDR2 reads ANQGSEA. The chain's CDR3 is CGGGQSNTEAFF. DNA for the CDR3: TGCGGCGGGGGACAGAGCAACACTGAAGCTTTCTTT.

This clonotype was seen more than once but under ten times. The chain couples TRBV10-3 to TRBJ1-2; 7 positions match TRBD1. The V and J ends lost 0 bases and 5 bases, in that order; junction bases with no gene match: 9. The germline CDR1 and CDR2 sequences are ENHRY and SYGVKD. The CDR3 is made up of 16 amino acids. The DNA for the CDR3 is TGTGCCATCAGTGAGTCTCGGTTTGGGGGACAGTATGGCTACACCTTC. It yields the protein CAISESRFGGQYGYTF.

This clonotype was counted at least ten times. V is TRBV20-1 and J is TRBJ2-3; D is perhaps TRBD2 (5 bases). Germline CDR1 and CDR2: DFQATT and SNEGSKA (reference sequence). V lost 3 bases and J 1 base, leaving 8 bases between the germline ends. CDR3 length equals 13 residues. The CDR3 spells CSARGSGTDTQYF. The CDR3 DNA reads TGCAGTGCTAGGGGTAGCGGCACAGATACGCAGTATTTT.

This clonotype has only one observation. J is TRBJ1-2 and V is TRBV24-1; D not resolved. The CDR3 runs to 16 residues. V lost 0 bases and J lost 1, with 11 bases in between. The germline V gene encodes CDR1 KGHDR and CDR2 SFDVKD. Here the CDR3 DNA reads TGTGCCACCAGTGATTTGAGGGCAGAAAATAACTATGGCTACACCTTC. This codes for CATSDLRAENNYGYTF.

Regarding this clonotype: The conserved phenylalanine or tryptophan normally closing the CDR3 is absent here, so this likely arose from a read error. No DNA is shown, since the ends of the CDR3 on it are uncertain; the CDR3 is the one TCRdb lists. V and J are TRBV2 and TRBJ2-3. The CDR3 comprises 8 residues, both ends counted. CDR1 and CDR2 from the germline V gene are SNHLY and FYNNEI. The CDR3 reads CASRQAAT.

This clonotype came up many times. V is TRBV20-1 and J is TRBJ2-7; 12 bases match TRBD2. Looked up from germline, CDR1 is DFQATT and CDR2 is SNEGSKA (reference sequence). The V gene end was trimmed by 0 bases and the J gene end by 3 bases; junction bases not matched to a gene: 6. This CDR3 is built from 16 residues. DNA of the CDR3: TGCAGTGCTAGAGACTGGACTAGCGGGAAATTCTACGAGCAGTACTTC. This encodes CSARDWTSGKFYEQYF.

This chain uses TRBV6-1 with TRBJ2-7; 15 nucleotides agree with TRBD2. The length of the CDR3 is 17 residues. CDR1 is MNHNS, CDR2 SASEGT, per germline. Trimming removed 5 bases from V and 3 bases from J; junction bases left unmatched: 8. The CDR3 sequence: CASSTTGTSGRLYEQYF. The DNA for the CDR3 is TGTGCCAGCAGTACTACCGGGACTAGCGGGAGGCTCTACGAGCAGTACTTC.

This clonotype was picked up many times. The chain joins TRBV5-5 to TRBJ1-1, with D possibly matching TRBD1 (5 bases). The CDR3 is 16 amino acids. Trimming removed 1 base at V and 2 bases at J, with 15 bases between. Germline values: CDR1 SGHKS, CDR2 YYEKEE (reference sequence). The CDR3: CASSLRDGRFNTEAFF. The DNA for the CDR3 is TGTGCCAGCAGCTTGAGGGACGGAAGATTTAACACTGAAGCTTTCTTT.

This clonotype has a count of ten or more. The chain recombines TRBV7-8 with TRBJ1-4; D not certain. CDR3 length: 16 amino acids. Trimming removed 2 bases at V and 8 bases at J, with 18 bases between. Germline assignment: CDR1 SGHVS and CDR2 FQNEAQ. The CDR3 loop is CASSLPHEGRREKLFF. Here the CDR3 DNA reads TGTGCCAGCAGCTTACCTCACGAAGGGCGGCGGGAAAAACTGTTTTTT. Supplemented by reference TRBV7-8 and TRBJ1-4, the full variable domain reads GAGVSQSPRYKVAKRGQDVALRCDPISGHVSLFWYQQALGQGPEFLTYFQNEAQLDKSGLPSDRFFAERPEGSVSTLKIQRTQQEDSAVYLCASSLPHEGRREKLFFGSGTQLSVL.

On this clonotype: The junction does not match germline at one end; this may be a read error. The chain employs TRBV5-4 and TRBJ1-1; D is undetermined. The V gene's germline CDR1 is SGHNT and CDR2 YYREEE (reference sequence). The CDR3 covers 11 residues. CDR3 DNA: TGTGCCGGCAGCCTGAACACTGAAGTTTTCTTT. This gives the protein CAGSLNTEVFF.

This clonotype was detected many times. The chain is built from TRBV4-1 and TRBJ1-1; 8 positions agree with TRBD1. The CDR3 runs 17 residues. The trim removed 0 bases at V and 0 bases at J, leaving 6 bases unmatched. Germline V lookup: CDR1 MGHRA, CDR2 YSYEKL. CDR3 in amino acids: CASSQDRAGGMNTEAFF. DNA of the CDR3: TGCGCCAGCAGCCAAGATCGGGCAGGGGGCATGAACACTGAAGCTTTCTTT.

This clonotype was counted at least ten times. The chain carries TRBV20-1 and TRBJ1-4; D gene uncertain. CDR3 length equals 11 residues. The germline gives CDR1 DFQATT, CDR2 SNEGSKA (reference sequence). V was shortened by 6 bases and J by 8 bases, with 10 bases between the two germline ends. The CDR3 DNA reads TGCAGTGCCCGAAGAGGAGAAAAACTGTTTTTT. Amino acid sequence: CSARRGEKLFF.

This clonotype was seen more than once but under ten times. The genes are TRBV5-1 and TRBJ2-2; 7 bases fit TRBD1. CDR1 is SGHRS, CDR2 YFSETQ, per germline. The CDR3 runs to 16 residues. J was trimmed by 0 bases and V by 0 bases; bases with no gene match: 2. The CDR3 sequence is CASSLGTGANTGELFF. CDR3 nucleotide sequence: TGCGCCAGCAGCTTGGGGACAGGAGCGAACACCGGGGAGCTGTTTTTT.

This clonotype was seen at least ten times. This rearrangement joins TRBV4-2 to TRBJ1-1; D might be TRBD1 (5 bases). The germline V gene encodes CDR1 LGHNA and CDR2 YNFKEQ. Trimming removed 0 bases at V and 4 bases at J, with 15 bases between. The CDR3 totals 16 residues. CDR3 DNA sequence: TGTGCCAGCAGCCAAGAGTGGAGGGGACGAGGCACTGAAGCTTTCTTT. Translated: CASSQEWRGRGTEAFF.

A word on this clonotype: A much larger clonotype is one base distant, so this may be a read error. The chain recombines TRBV12-3 or TRBV12-4 with TRBJ2-1, with D tentatively TRBD2 (5 bases). CDR3 size: 13 residues. V lost 9 bases to trimming and J lost 9 bases, with 18 bases between them. This chain's CDR3 is CASRTRGPGEQFF. DNA for the CDR3: TGTGCCAGTAGGACTCGCGGCCCAGGTGAGCAGTTCTTC.

This rearrangement joins TRBV7-2 to TRBJ2-7; 10 nucleotides match TRBD1. CDR3 size: 15 residues. V dropped 6 bases and J dropped 2; count of bases not matched to a gene: 7. Germline V gene sequence: CDR1 SGHTA, CDR2 FQGNSA. This chain's CDR3 is CASRVQTGGAYEQYF. For the CDR3, the DNA is TGTGCCAGCAGAGTACAGACAGGGGGCGCCTACGAGCAGTACTTC.

This clonotype was seen many times. The V call is TRBV20-1, the J call TRBJ2-5, with a tentative D call TRBD2 (6 bases). Trimming shortened V by 6 bases and J by 1 base, and 15 bases separated the two germline ends. Germline V gene lookup returns CDR1 DFQATT and CDR2 SNEGSKA (reference sequence). The length of the CDR3 is 14 residues. The CDR3: CSAAGTTIQETQYF. CDR3 nucleotides: TGCAGTGCCGCGGGGACCACCATCCAAGAGACCCAGTACTTC.

This clonotype was seen ten or more times. The V and J genes are TRBV4-2 and TRBJ1-1, with D possibly matching TRBD1 (5 bases). The ends were cut back, 0 bases at V and 4 bases at J, with 9 bases in the middle. This CDR3 is built from 14 residues. Germline CDR1 LGHNA, CDR2 YNFKEQ. The CDR3 DNA reads as TGTGCCAGCAGCCAAGAATGGGGGGGCACTGAAGCTTTCTTT. It yields the protein CASSQEWGGTEAFF.

This clonotype showed up just once. This chain connects TRBV2 to TRBJ2-2; D is ambiguous. The V gene's germline CDR1 is SNHLY and CDR2 FYNNEI. The CDR3 spans 16 residues. Trimming left V 1 base short and J 4 bases short, with 13 bases between. CDR3 protein: CASSEDLVSGTGELFF. As DNA, the CDR3 is TGTGCCAGCAGTGAAGATCTCGTTTCGGGCACCGGGGAGCTGTTTTTT.

This clonotype was seen ten or more times. The chain carries TRBV7-2 and TRBJ1-2, with unresolved D. CDR1 is SGHTA and CDR2 is FQGNSA in the germline V gene. V lost 3 bases, J lost 2 bases, and 7 bases lay in between. The CDR3 extends over 13 amino acids. The chain's CDR3 is CASSFRLNYGYTF. CDR3 bases: TGTGCCAGCAGCTTTCGTTTAAACTATGGCTACACCTTC.

The V gene is TRBV20-1, the J gene TRBJ2-3; D tentatively fits TRBD1 or TRBD2 (6 bases each). Trimming removed 6 bases at V and 6 bases at J, with 19 bases between. In germline, CDR1 is DFQATT, CDR2 SNEGSKA (reference sequence). The CDR3 has 14 residues. CDR3 DNA: TGCAGTGCGGGGGGAGGACAGAAGCGGGATACGCAGTATTTT. Translated, it gives CSAGGGQKRDTQYF.

The DNA of the CDR3 is TGTGCCAGCAGCAATGGACGGAATAATTCACCCCTCCACTTT. Its protein is CASSNGRNNSPLHF. The chain has TRBV7-9 and TRBJ1-6, with unresolved D. CDR1 and CDR2 from the germline V gene are SEHNR and FQNEAQ (reference sequence). The CDR3 consists of 14 residues. Trimming shortened V by 5 bases and J by 5 bases, and 10 bases separated the two germline ends.

The gene calls are TRBV7-2 and TRBJ2-7; D uncertain. Germline V gene lookup returns CDR1 SGHTA and CDR2 FQGNSA. The CDR3 is made up of 11 amino acids. The V end lost 5 bases, the J end lost 3 bases, and 5 bases lay between the germline ends. DNA for the CDR3: TGTGCCAGCAGCCAGGACTACGAGCAGTACTTC. The encoded protein is CASSQDYEQYF.

This clonotype was picked up many times. The chain uses TRBV20-1 and TRBJ2-3; D is undetermined. Trimming shortened V by 0 bases and J by 2 bases, and 15 bases separated the two germline ends. This CDR3 region has 16 residues. Germline values: CDR1 DFQATT, CDR2 SNEGSKA (reference sequence). The CDR3 DNA sequence: TGCAGTGCTAGAGATCCAAGATCCCTCTCCACAGATACGCAGTATTTT. Protein: CSARDPRSLSTDTQYF.